This T cell receptor beta chain comes out of a study of T cell responses to AZD1222 COVID-19 vaccine. The length of the CDR3 is 17 residues. The germline CDR1 and CDR2 sequences are MDHEN and SYDVKM. Trimming pared 6 bases from V and 8 bases from J, leaving 26 bases between. Profiled with immunoSEQ multiplex PCR; TCRdb holds only in-frame clones, not every one. The sample has 54,000 or so clones; about 80% are singletons. Sequenced here: peripheral blood, sampled 28 days after the second AZD1222 dose. The source of this sequence is an adult who received the AZD1222 COVID-19 vaccine. The rearrangement links TRBV28 to TRBJ2-1; maybe TRBD2 (6 bases). For the CDR3, the DNA is TGTGCCAGCAGCCCACCGGAGGGCATTGACCTGGGGGATGAGCAGTTCTTC. This translates into CASSPPEGIDLGDEQFF.